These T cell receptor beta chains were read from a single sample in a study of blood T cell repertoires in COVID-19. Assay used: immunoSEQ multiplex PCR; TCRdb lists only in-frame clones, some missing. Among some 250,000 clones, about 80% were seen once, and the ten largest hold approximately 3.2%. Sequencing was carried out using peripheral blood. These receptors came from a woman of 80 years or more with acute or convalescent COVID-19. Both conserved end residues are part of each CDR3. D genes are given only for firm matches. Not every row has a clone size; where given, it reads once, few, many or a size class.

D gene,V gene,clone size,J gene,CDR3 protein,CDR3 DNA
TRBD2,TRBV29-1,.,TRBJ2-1,CSVGETSGVEQFF,TGCAGCGTTGGGGAGACTAGCGGGGTTGAGCAGTTCTTC
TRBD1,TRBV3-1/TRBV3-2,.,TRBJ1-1,CASSPAGTGGTEAFF,TGTGCCAGCAGCCCAGCCGGGACAGGGGGCACTGAAGCTTTCTTT
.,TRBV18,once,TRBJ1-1,CASSPRSSEAFF,TGTGCCAGCTCACCACGTTCCTCTGAAGCTTTCTTT
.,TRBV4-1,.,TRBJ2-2,CASSQDRVAGELFF,TGCGCCAGCAGCCAAGACAGGGTGGCCGGGGAGCTGTTTTTT
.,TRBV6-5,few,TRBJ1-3,CASRGEGSSGNTIYF,TGTGCCAGCAGGGGGGAGGGGAGCTCTGGAAACACCATATATTTT
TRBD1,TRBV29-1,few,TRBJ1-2,CSVERQGPDYGYTF,TGCAGCGTTGAAAGACAGGGGCCTGACTATGGCTACACCTTC
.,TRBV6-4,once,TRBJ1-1,CASSTDRNTEAFF,TGTGCCAGCAGTACTGACAGGAACACTGAAGCTTTCTTT
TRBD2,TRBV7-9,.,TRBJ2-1,CASSPGTSGRLYNEQFF,TGTGCCAGCAGTCCCGGGACTAGCGGGAGGTTATACAATGAGCAGTTCTTC
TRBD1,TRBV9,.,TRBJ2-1,CASSSDRGLRNEQFF,TGTGCCAGCAGCTCGGACAGGGGTTTGAGAAATGAGCAGTTCTTC
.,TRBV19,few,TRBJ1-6,CASSTGPSNSPLHF,TGTGCCAGTAGCACTGGTCCCTCTAATTCACCCCTCCACTTT
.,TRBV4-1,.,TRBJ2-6,CASSQELIRSGANVLTF,TGCGCCAGCAGCCAAGAGTTAATTCGCTCTGGGGCCAACGTCCTGACTTTC
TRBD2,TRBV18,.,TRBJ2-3,CASSPQRGSDTQYF,TGTGCCAGCTCGCCGCAGCGGGGGTCAGATACGCAGTATTTT
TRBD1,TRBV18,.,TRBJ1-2,CASSPGDSSYGYTF,TGTGCCAGCTCACCCGGGGACAGTTCTTATGGCTACACCTTC
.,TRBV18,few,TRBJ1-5,CASSLSGVRNQPQHF,TGTGCCAGCTCACTTTCCGGGGTCCGCAATCAGCCCCAGCATTTT
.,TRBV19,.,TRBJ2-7,CASSIGQRTYEQYF,TGTGCCAGTAGTATAGGGCAACGAACCTACGAGCAGTACTTC
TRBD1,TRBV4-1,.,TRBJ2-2,CASSRPDRGGPGELFF,TGCGCCAGCAGCAGACCGGACAGGGGGGGACCCGGGGAGCTGTTTTTT
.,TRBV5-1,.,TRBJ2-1,CASNLGSLSPYNEQFF,TGCGCCAGCAACCTTGGCTCCCTTAGCCCTTACAATGAGCAGTTCTTC
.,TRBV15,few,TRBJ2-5,CATSRDPGNGETQYF,TGTGCCACCAGCAGAGATCCGGGGAACGGGGAGACCCAGTACTTC
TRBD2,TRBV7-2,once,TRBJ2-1,CASSLVSSSGGNNEQFF,TGTGCCAGCAGCTTAGTATCTTCAAGCGGGGGGAACAATGAGCAGTTCTTC
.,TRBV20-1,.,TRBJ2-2,CSASLFVSGELFF,TGCAGTGCTAGTCTTTTTGTGTCCGGGGAGCTGTTTTTT
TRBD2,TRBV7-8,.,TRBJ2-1,CASSPTPGTRRMNEQFF,TGTGCCAGCAGCCCAACCCCCGGGACTAGGAGAATGAATGAGCAGTTCTTC
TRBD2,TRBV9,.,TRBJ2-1,CASSPTSGWLNEQFF,TGTGCCAGCAGCCCGACTAGCGGGTGGCTCAATGAGCAGTTCTTC
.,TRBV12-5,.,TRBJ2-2,CASGLQTNTGELFF,TGTGCTAGTGGTTTGCAAACGAACACCGGGGAGCTGTTTTTT
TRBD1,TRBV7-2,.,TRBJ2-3,CASSTDRGRPDTQYF,TGTGCCAGCAGCACGGACAGGGGGCGTCCAGATACGCAGTATTTT
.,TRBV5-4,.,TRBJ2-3,CASSLNQGSSDTQYF,TGTGCCAGCAGCTTGAACCAGGGTTCCTCAGATACGCAGTATTTT
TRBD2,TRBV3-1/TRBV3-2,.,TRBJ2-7,CASSPSGGKYEQYF,TGTGCCAGCAGCCCTAGCGGGGGGAAGTACGAGCAGTACTTC